Below, 6 T cell receptor beta chains from the same sample are listed, as sequenced in a study of blood T cell repertoires in COVID-19. The repertoire was sequenced with immunoSEQ multiplex PCR; TCRdb's copy has only in-frame clones and lacks some. The sample consists of 180,000 or so clones, more than 75% of them appearing once. The sample was PBMCs or T cells enriched from blood (not recorded which). The receptors were gathered from a human donor with acute COVID-19. The donor label of this sample is uncertain.

V and J are TRBV19 and TRBJ1-6; TRBD1 matches at 8 bases. The CDR3 spans 15 residues. With 4 bases clipped from V and 6 bases from J, the junction kept 5 bases outside the gene matches. The germline gives CDR1 LNHDA, CDR2 SQIVND (reference sequence). The CDR3 protein is CASSTRTGFNSPLHF. CDR3 DNA: TGTGCCAGTAGTACTCGGACAGGGTTTAATTCACCCCTCCACTTT. Supplemented by reference TRBV19 and TRBJ1-6, the full variable domain reads DGGITQSPKYLFRKEGQNVTLSCEQNLNHDAMYWYRQDPGQGLRLIYYSQIVNDFQKGDIAEGYSVSREKKESFPLTVTSAQKNPTAFYLCASSTRTGFNSPLHFGNGTRLTVT.

The CDR3 region is CAAPTLSNRDRWRVDYGYTF. In DNA form, the CDR3 reads TGTGCCGCTCCGACCCTCTCTAACCGGGACAGATGGAGGGTGGACTATGGCTACACCTTC. V is TRBV24-1 and J is TRBJ1-2, with TRBD1 matching 7 bases. Trimming took 12 bases from V and 3 from J; bases not matched to a gene: 30. The CDR3 runs to 20 residues. Germline values: CDR1 KGHDR, CDR2 SFDVKD.

In nucleotides, the CDR3 is TGTGCCAGCGGGCCAGGGACCTACAATGAGCAGTTCTTC. This gives the protein CASGPGTYNEQFF. The chain has TRBV9 and TRBJ2-1; D possibly corresponds to TRBD1 (5 bases). The CDR3 contains 13 residues. Deletions cut 7 bases from V and 2 bases from J, with 10 bases between. The V gene's germline CDR1 is SGDLS and CDR2 YYNGEE. Full variable domain (rest looked up from reference TRBV9 and TRBJ2-1): DSGVTQTPKHLITATGQRVTLRCSPRSGDLSVYWYQQSLDQGLQFLIQYYNGEERAKGNILERFSAQQFPDLHSELNLSSLELGDSALYFCASGPGTYNEQFFGPGTRLTVL.

The sample holds a few counts of this clone. V is TRBV5-4 and J is TRBJ1-2; 10 bases match TRBD1. The junction had 7 bases not matched to a gene; V was cut back by 3 bases and J by 8 bases. Per the germline V gene, CDR1 is SGHNT and CDR2 is YYREEE (reference sequence). The CDR3 consists of 14 residues. The CDR3 protein is CASSSGTGDRGYTF. The CDR3 region has the DNA TGTGCCAGCAGCTCCGGGACAGGGGATCGGGGCTACACCTTC.

CDR3 protein: CASSVRTGYEGYTF. CDR3 DNA sequence: TGTGCCAGTAGTGTACGGACAGGGTATGAGGGCTACACCTTC. The rearrangement joins TRBV19 to TRBJ1-2, with 8 positions matching TRBD1. Germline CDR1 is LNHDA and CDR2 is SQIVND (reference sequence). The V gene end was trimmed by 5 bases and the J gene end by 8 bases; junction bases not matched to a gene: 10. The CDR3 has 14 amino acids.

This clone has a single count. This chain uses TRBV10-3 with TRBJ2-5, with 8 bases identical to TRBD2. This CDR3 has 14 residues. Per the germline V gene, CDR1 is ENHRY and CDR2 is SYGVKD. After removal of 3 bases from V and 5 bases from J, the junction contained 5 bases not matched to a gene. The CDR3 protein is CAISDNGGDETQYF. The CDR3 DNA sequence: TGTGCCATCAGTGACAACGGGGGGGACGAGACCCAGTACTTC.